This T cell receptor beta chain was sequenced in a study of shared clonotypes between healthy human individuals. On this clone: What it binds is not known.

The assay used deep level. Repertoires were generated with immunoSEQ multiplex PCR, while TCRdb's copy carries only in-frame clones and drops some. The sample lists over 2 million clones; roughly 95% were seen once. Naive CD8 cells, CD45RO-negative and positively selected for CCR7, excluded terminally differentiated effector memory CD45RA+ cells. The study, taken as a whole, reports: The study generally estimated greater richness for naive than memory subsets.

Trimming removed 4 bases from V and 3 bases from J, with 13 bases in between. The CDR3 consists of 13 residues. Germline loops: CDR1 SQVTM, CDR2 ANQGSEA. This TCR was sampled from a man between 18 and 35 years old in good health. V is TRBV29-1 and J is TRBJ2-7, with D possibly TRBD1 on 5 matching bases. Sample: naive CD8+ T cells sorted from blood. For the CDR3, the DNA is TGCAGCGTTGTAAGGGGAACTGACTACGAGCAGTACTTC. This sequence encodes CSVVRGTDYEQYF.